Below, 17 T cell receptor beta chains from the same sample are listed, as sequenced in a study of human T cells and chemical hapten exposure. This sample's time point: patch test 1, 2 weeks after DPC sensitization. The treatment was: therapeutic diphenylcyclopropenone sensitization with weekly scalp DPC. Each CDR3 protein gets one entry after TCRdb re-called the RACE reads with MiXCR. The repertoire holds nearly 80,000 distinct CDR3 sequences, 9% to 12% seen once, with about 1.4% in the top ten. The specimen was whole blood, collected in connection with sensitization to the hapten diphenylcyclopropenone (DPC). The receptors were sampled from a woman aged 50 to 60 with alopecia areata. Some clones in this sample may be carry-over from other donors' samples.

The chain uses TRBV3-1 and TRBJ2-7; 8 bases are a match to TRBD2. The CDR3 spans 15 residues. Trimming cost V 4 bases and J 6 bases; bases outside gene matches: 11. Germline assignment: CDR1 LGHDT and CDR2 YNNKEL (reference sequence). CDR3 region: CASSPPRSGRAEQYF. In DNA form, the CDR3 reads TGTGCCAGCAGCCCCCCGAGGAGCGGGAGAGCCGAGCAGTACTTC.

Only a few counts were recorded for this clonotype. The chain combines TRBV20-1 with TRBJ1-1; maybe TRBD1 (6 bases). The ends were cut back, 0 bases at V and 5 bases at J, with 13 bases in the middle. The CDR3 contains 14 residues. Germline loops: CDR1 DFQATT, CDR2 SNEGSKA (reference sequence). CDR3 protein: CSAREGRGGTEAFF. CDR3 DNA sequence: TGCAGTGCTAGAGAAGGCAGGGGAGGGACTGAAGCTTTCTTT.

The table lists this clonotype with a few counts. Here the CDR3 DNA reads TGCAGCGTTGAGGAGGGAGACTCCTACGAGCAGTACTTC. Translation: CSVEEGDSYEQYF. V is TRBV29-1 and J is TRBJ2-7, with D tentatively TRBD2 (6 bases). The germline V and J ends were trimmed by 3 bases and 0 bases, with 9 bases remaining between them. This CDR3 comprises 13 residues. CDR1 is SQVTM, CDR2 ANQGSEA, per germline.

The table lists this clonotype with many counts. This chain uses TRBV21-1 with TRBJ1-3. TRBV21-1 is a pseudogene. CDR3 length: 16 residues. The CDR3 sequence is CASSKGACLGGNTIYF. The CDR3 nucleotides read TGTGCCAGCAGCAAAGGGGCTTGCCTGGGGGGAAACACCATATATTTT.

This clonotype was counted ten times or more. CDR3 protein: CASSVGQGYGELFF. The CDR3 DNA reads as TGTGCCAGCAGTGTCGGGCAGGGGTACGGGGAGCTGTTTTTT. The chain employs TRBV2 and TRBJ2-2, with D possibly being TRBD1 (6 bases). Germline lookup yields CDR1 SNHLY and CDR2 FYNNEI. This CDR3 is built from 14 residues. Trimming left V 4 bases short and J 7 bases short, with 13 bases between.

This clonotype was seen a few times. The rearrangement uses TRBV7-9 and TRBJ1-6; no firm D call. This CDR3 region has 17 residues. Looked up from germline, CDR1 is SEHNR and CDR2 is FQNEAQ (reference sequence). Trimming took off 4 bases at V and 7 bases at J, with 20 bases between the two ends. CDR3 DNA: TGTGCCAGCAGCTCGAACCGGGAGGCTGCTTGGAATTCACCCCTCCACTTT. The encoded protein is CASSSNREAAWNSPLHF.

CDR3 sequence (DNA): TGTGCCAGCAGGGAAGTCGGAAACACCATATATTTT. Residues: CASREVGNTIYF. The chain recombines TRBV12-3 or TRBV12-4 with TRBJ1-3; D not certain. The germline V and J ends were trimmed by 6 bases and 4 bases, with 7 bases remaining between them. This CDR3 contains 12 residues.

This clonotype has just a few counts. V usage is TRBV20-1 and J usage is TRBJ2-5; D might be TRBD1 or TRBD2, each matching 5 bases. CDR3 length: 15 residues. The germline V gene encodes CDR1 DFQATT and CDR2 SNEGSKA (reference sequence). The V and J ends lost 3 bases and 3 bases respectively, with 17 bases between them. The CDR3 region has the DNA TGCAGTGCTAGCCTAAGGGGACCCTCGGAAGAGACCCAGTACTTC. Translation gives CSASLRGPSEETQYF.

This clonotype came up a few times. The rearrangement links TRBV27 to TRBJ2-3, with 9 bases that match TRBD2. V was clipped by 6 bases and J by 3 bases; unmatched bases: 7. CDR1 is MNHEY and CDR2 is SMNVEV in the germline V gene (reference sequence). The CDR3 has 15 amino acids. The CDR3 sequence: CASRHSGRGTDTQYF. CDR3 nucleotide sequence: TGTGCCAGCAGGCATAGCGGGAGAGGGACAGATACGCAGTATTTT.

In this sample, this clonotype turned up many times. The chain links TRBV3-1 to TRBJ1-6; 9 nucleotides line up with TRBD1. Germline CDR1 is LGHDT and CDR2 is YNNKEL (reference sequence). The CDR3 has 16 amino acids. V lost 4 bases and J lost 6; bases outside the gene matches: 7. The CDR3 here is CASSRSDRGGNSPLHF. The DNA of the CDR3 is TGTGCCAGCAGCCGATCGGACAGGGGCGGTAATTCACCCCTCCACTTT.

The chain links TRBV11-2 to TRBJ2-3, with D hard to call. The CDR3 extends over 14 amino acids. Germline V gene sequence: CDR1 SGHAT, CDR2 FQNNGV. V lost 1 base to trimming and J lost 2 bases, with 7 bases between them. CDR3 amino acids: CASSLADHTDTQYF. CDR3 coding DNA: TGTGCCAGCAGCTTAGCCGACCACACAGATACGCAGTATTTT. The whole variable domain, filled in from reference TRBV11-2 and TRBJ2-3, reads EAGVAQSPRYKIIEKRQSVAFWCNPISGHATLYWYQQILGQGPKLLIQFQNNGVVDDSQLPKDRFSAERLKGVDSTLKIQPAKLEDSAVYLCASSLADHTDTQYFGPGTRLTVL.

This clonotype occurred many times. The chain has TRBV20-1 and TRBJ2-5, with TRBD2 as a possible D gene (5 bases). The CDR3 length is 12 residues. CDR1 is DFQATT and CDR2 is SNEGSKA in the germline V gene (reference sequence). The germline V and J ends were trimmed by 5 bases and 0 bases, with 7 bases remaining between them. The CDR3 loop reads CSAGEYQETQYF. The CDR3 DNA sequence: TGCAGTGCTGGGGAGTACCAAGAGACCCAGTACTTC.

This clonotype showed up just a few times. In nucleotides, the CDR3 is TGTGCCAGCAGCTTAGCGCGGATGCGCGAGCTGTTTTTT. Protein product: CASSLARMRELFF. This chain uses TRBV7-2 with TRBJ2-2; D gene unclear. Trimming took off 0 bases at V and 11 bases at J, with 10 bases between the two ends. The CDR3 is 13 amino acids. The germline V gene has CDR1 SGHTA and CDR2 FQGNSA.

The chain links TRBV2 to TRBJ2-2; TRBD1 agrees at 8 bases. Trimming took 4 bases from V and 3 from J; bases not matched to a gene: 4. Germline V gene sequence: CDR1 SNHLY, CDR2 FYNNEI. The CDR3 has 15 amino acids. The CDR3 coding sequence is TGTGCCAGCAGTGCCAACAGGGGGGACACCGGGGAGCTGTTTTTT. Protein sequence: CASSANRGDTGELFF.

The chain carries TRBV6-2 or TRBV6-3 and TRBJ2-1; TRBD2 matches 7 bases. J gave up 7 bases and V 8 bases, and 5 bases lay outside the gene matches. The CDR3 consists of 12 residues. Germline V gene data show CDR1 as MNHEY and CDR2 as SVGEGT. This CDR3 is CASLAGLNEQFF. For the CDR3, the DNA is TGTGCCAGCTTAGCGGGCCTAAATGAGCAGTTCTTC.

The chain is built from TRBV10-2 and TRBJ1-1; D uncertain. The CDR3 is 12 residues long. The ends were cut back, 3 bases at V and 4 bases at J, with 6 bases in the middle. Per germline, CDR1 WSHSY and CDR2 SAAADI. The CDR3 loop is CASSDMGTEAFF. CDR3 nucleotides: TGCGCCAGCAGTGACATGGGCACTGAAGCTTTCTTT.

At least ten counts were recorded for this clonotype. The chain recombines TRBV19 with TRBJ2-3, with 11 positions matching TRBD1. CDR1 and CDR2 from the germline V gene are LNHDA and SQIVND (reference sequence). The CDR3 runs 14 residues. V gave up 10 bases and J gave up 1 base; unmatched junction bases: 4. As DNA, the CDR3 is TGTGCCACCCTGGACAGGGGGCGCACAGATACGCAGTATTTT. Translating gives CATLDRGRTDTQYF.